The sequence of this T cell receptor (beta chain) was determined in a study of blood T cell repertoires in COVID-19. As for the study in general: Donors in the United States, Italy and Spain gave samples during acute or convalescent COVID-19. Nucleic acid was either cDNA or gDNA, and it came from T cells, B-cell-depleted T cells, or PBMCs.

Germline V gene sequence: CDR1 SGHDN, CDR2 FVKESK. The CDR3 is made up of 14 amino acids. Concerning this clone itself: At one of its ends the junction is not consistent with the germline gene, which may arise from a read error.

As originally analysed: Nucleated cell number was recorded as an estimate derived from reference gene primer amplification. Produced via immunoSEQ multiplex PCR; TCRdb's table is partial and in-frame only. V and J calls and clone size follow that table, whereas D and trimming were derived from the DNA. The table lists over 120,000 clones, approximately 84% of them singletons. The receptor comes from a woman aged 60-70 years with acute or convalescent COVID-19. The chain couples TRBV14 to TRBJ2-1; 7 bases agree with TRBD1. What was sequenced was peripheral blood. The CDR3 coding sequence is TGTGCCAGCACCCAATGGGACAGAGACAATGAGCAGTTCTTC. Translating it yields CASTQWDRDNEQFF.